The next 3 T cell receptor beta chains were all read from a single sample in a study of vaccination and CD4 T cells after COVID-19. Specified treatment: approximately 9-day PBMC culture with coronavirus spike peptide pools or control peptides (ViraFEST assay). Scientists ran DNA taken from cultured CD4+ T cells through the Oncomine TCR Beta short-read assay for sequencing. Each CDR3 protein gets one entry after TCRdb re-called the PCR reads with MiXCR. Here the sample spans under 25,000 distinct CDR3 sequences, about 40% being singletons. These receptors have no identified antigens. The sequences come from CD4+ T cells from blood, cultured in vitro, collected before SARS-CoV-2 vaccination. Receptors were obtained from a human donor who had recovered from COVID-19.

The genes are TRBV21-1 and TRBJ1-5; the table's D call of TRBD1 was not tested on the DNA. TRBV21-1 is an annotated pseudogene. This CDR3 is built from 16 residues. The DNA of the CDR3 is TGTGCCAGCAGCAAAGCACTGGTCCGGGGGGAGCAGCCCCAGCATTTT. Translation gives CASSKALVRGEQPQHF.

Only a few counts were recorded for this clonotype. The chain employs TRBV5-5 and TRBJ2-5; the match to TRBD1 covers 8 bases. V dropped 0 bases and J dropped 5; count of bases not matched to a gene: 3. Germline V gene lookup returns CDR1 SGHKS and CDR2 YYEKEE (reference sequence). The CDR3 extends over 14 amino acids. The CDR3: CASSLGQGIETQYF. CDR3 sequence (DNA): TGTGCCAGCAGCTTGGGACAGGGGATTGAGACCCAGTACTTC.

The chain employs TRBV6-1 and TRBJ1-1; 7 bases map to TRBD1. Germline V lookup: CDR1 MNHNS, CDR2 SASEGT. Trimming removed 10 bases from V and 0 bases from J; junction bases left unmatched: 5. CDR3 length equals 13 residues. CDR3 coding DNA: TGTGCCACTATGGACAGGCTGAACACTGAAGCTTTCTTT. This sequence encodes CATMDRLNTEAFF.